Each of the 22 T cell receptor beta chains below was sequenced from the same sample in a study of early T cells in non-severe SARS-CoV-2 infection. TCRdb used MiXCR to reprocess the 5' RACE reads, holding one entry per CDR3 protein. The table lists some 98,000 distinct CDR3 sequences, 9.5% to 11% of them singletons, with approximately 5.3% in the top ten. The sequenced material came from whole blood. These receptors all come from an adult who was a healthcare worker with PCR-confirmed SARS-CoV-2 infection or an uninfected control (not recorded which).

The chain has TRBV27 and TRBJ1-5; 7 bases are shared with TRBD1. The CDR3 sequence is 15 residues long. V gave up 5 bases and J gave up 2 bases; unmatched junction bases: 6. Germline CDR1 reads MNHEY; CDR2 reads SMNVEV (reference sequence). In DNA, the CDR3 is TGTGCCAGCAGTGCGACAGGGAGGGGCAATCAGCCCCAGCATTTT. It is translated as CASSATGRGNQPQHF.

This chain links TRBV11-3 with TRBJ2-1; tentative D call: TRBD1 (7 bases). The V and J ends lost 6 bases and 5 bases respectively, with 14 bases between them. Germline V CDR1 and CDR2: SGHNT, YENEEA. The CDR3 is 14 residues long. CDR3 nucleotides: TGTGCCAGCAGGGCGGGACAGAACGACAATGAGCAGTTCTTC. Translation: CASRAGQNDNEQFF.

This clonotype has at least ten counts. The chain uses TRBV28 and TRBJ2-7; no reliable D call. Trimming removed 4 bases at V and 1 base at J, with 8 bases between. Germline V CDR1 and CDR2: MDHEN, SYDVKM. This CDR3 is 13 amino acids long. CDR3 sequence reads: CASSYGESYEQYF. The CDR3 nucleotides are TGTGCCAGCAGTTATGGCGAATCCTACGAGCAGTACTTC. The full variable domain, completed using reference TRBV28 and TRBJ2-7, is DVKVTQSSRYLVKRTGEKVFLECVQDMDHENMFWYRQDPGLGLRLIYFSYDVKMKEKGDIPEGYSVSREKKERFSLILESASTNQTSMYLCASSYGESYEQYFGPGTRLTVT.

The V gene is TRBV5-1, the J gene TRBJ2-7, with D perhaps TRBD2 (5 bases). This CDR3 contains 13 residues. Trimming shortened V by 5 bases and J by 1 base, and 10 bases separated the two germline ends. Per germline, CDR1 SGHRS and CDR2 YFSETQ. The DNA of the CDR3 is TGCGCCAGCAGTTCACGGGATTCCTACGAGCAGTACTTC. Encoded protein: CASSSRDSYEQYF. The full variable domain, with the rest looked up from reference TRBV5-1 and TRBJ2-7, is KAGVTQTPRYLIKTRGQQVTLSCSPISGHRSVSWYQQTPGQGLQFLFEYFSETQRNKGNFPGRFSGRQFSNSRSEMNVSTLELGDSALYLCASSSRDSYEQYFGPGTRLTVT.

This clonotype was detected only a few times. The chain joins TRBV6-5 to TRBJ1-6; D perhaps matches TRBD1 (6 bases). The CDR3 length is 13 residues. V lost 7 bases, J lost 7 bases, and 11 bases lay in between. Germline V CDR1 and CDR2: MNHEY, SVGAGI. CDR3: CASNGGRNSPLHF. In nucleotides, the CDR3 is TGTGCCAGCAATGGGGGGCGCAATTCACCCCTCCACTTT.

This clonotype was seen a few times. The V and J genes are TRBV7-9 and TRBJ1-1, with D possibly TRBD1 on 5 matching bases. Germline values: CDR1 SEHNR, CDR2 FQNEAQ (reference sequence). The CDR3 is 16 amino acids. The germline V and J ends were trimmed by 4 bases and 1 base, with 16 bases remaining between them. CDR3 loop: CASSSGGVRRNTEAFF. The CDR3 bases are TGTGCCAGCAGCTCTGGAGGGGTAAGAAGGAACACTGAAGCTTTCTTT.

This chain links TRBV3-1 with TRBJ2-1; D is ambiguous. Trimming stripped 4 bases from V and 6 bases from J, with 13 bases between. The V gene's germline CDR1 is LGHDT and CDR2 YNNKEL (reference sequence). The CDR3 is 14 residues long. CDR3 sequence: CASSPAGRINEQFF. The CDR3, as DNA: TGTGCCAGCAGCCCGGCCGGGCGTATCAATGAGCAGTTCTTC.

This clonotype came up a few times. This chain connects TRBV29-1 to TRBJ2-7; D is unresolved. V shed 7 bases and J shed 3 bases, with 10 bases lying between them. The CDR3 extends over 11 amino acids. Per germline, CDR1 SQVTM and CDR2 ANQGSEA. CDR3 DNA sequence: TGCAGCGCGTTGACTGACTACGAGCAGTACTTC. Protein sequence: CSALTDYEQYF.

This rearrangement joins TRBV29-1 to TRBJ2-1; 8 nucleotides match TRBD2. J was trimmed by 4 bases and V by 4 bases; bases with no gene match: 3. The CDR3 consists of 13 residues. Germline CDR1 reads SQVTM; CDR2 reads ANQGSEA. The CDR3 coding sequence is TGCAGCGTTGGTTCTAGCGGGTACAATGAGCAGTTCTTC. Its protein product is CSVGSSGYNEQFF.

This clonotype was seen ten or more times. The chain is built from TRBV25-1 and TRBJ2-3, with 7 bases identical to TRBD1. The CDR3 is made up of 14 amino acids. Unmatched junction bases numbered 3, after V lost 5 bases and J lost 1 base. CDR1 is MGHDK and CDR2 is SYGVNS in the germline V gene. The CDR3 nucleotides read TGTGCCAGCAGTCGTCAGGGGGGCACAGATACGCAGTATTTT. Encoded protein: CASSRQGGTDTQYF.

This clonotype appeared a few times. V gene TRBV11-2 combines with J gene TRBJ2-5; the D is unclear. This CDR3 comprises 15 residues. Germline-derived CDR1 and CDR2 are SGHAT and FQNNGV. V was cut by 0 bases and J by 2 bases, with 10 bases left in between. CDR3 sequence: CASSLEGRIQETQYF. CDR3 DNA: TGTGCCAGCAGCTTAGAAGGCAGAATACAAGAGACCCAGTACTTC.

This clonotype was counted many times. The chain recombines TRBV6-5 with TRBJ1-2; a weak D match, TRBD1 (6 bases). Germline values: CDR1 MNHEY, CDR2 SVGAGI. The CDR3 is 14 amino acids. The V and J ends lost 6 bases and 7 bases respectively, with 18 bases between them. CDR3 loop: CASRIAPTGGGYTF. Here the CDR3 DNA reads TGTGCCAGCAGGATTGCCCCGACAGGAGGTGGCTACACCTTC.

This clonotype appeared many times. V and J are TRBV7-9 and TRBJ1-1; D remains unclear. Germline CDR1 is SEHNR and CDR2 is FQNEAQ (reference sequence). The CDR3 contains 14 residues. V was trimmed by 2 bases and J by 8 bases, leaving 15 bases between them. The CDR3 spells CASSLLAGREEAFF. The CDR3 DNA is TGTGCCAGCAGCTTACTTGCCGGCCGGGAGGAAGCTTTCTTT.

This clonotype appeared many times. CDR3 in amino acids: CSVEEGGPKTYNEQFF. As DNA, the CDR3 is TGCAGCGTTGAAGAGGGGGGCCCTAAGACCTACAATGAGCAGTTCTTC. The chain combines TRBV29-1 with TRBJ2-1; D is tentatively TRBD1 or TRBD2 (6 bases each). Trimming took off 0 bases at V and 2 bases at J, with 14 bases between the two ends. The germline CDR1 and CDR2 sequences are SQVTM and ANQGSEA. This CDR3 is 16 amino acids long.

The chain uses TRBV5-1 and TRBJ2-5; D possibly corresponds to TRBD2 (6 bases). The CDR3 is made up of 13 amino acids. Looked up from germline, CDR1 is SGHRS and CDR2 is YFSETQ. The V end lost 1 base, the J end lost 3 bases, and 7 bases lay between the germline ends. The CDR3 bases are TGCGCCAGCAGCTTGACGGGGGAAGAGACCCAGTACTTC. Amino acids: CASSLTGEETQYF.

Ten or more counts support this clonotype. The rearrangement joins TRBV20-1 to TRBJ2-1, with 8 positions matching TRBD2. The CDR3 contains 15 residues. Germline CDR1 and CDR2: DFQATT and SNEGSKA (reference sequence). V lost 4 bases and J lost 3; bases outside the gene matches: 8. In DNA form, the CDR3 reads TGCAGTGCTAACGGACTAGCTGGTAACTACAATGAGCAGTTCTTC. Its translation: CSANGLAGNYNEQFF.

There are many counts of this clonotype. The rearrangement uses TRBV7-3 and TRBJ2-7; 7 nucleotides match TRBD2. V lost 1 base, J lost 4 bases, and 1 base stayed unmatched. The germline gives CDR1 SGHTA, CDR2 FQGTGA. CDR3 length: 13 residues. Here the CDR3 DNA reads TGTGCCAGCAGCTTAAACGGGGGGTACGAGCAGTACTTC. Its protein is CASSLNGGYEQYF.

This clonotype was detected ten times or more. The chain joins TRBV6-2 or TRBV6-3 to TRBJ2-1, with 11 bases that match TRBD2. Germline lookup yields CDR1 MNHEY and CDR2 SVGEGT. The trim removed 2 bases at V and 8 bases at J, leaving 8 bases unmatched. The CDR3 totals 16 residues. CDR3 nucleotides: TGTGCCAGCAGTTACACTAGCGGGAGAAGGGAGGATGAGCAGTTCTTC. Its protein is CASSYTSGRREDEQFF.

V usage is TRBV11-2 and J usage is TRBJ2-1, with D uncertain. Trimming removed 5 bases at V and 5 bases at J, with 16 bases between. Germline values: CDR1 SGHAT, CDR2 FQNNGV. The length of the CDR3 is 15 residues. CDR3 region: CASSLRVAQDNEQFF. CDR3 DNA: TGTGCCAGCAGCCTCCGAGTAGCCCAAGACAATGAGCAGTTCTTC.

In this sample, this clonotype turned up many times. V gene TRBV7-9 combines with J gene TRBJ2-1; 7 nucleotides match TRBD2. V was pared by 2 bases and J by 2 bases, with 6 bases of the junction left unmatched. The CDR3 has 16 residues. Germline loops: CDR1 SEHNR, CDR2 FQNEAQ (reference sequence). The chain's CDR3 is CASSLTAGRTYNEQFF. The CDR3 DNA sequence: TGTGCCAGCAGCTTAACAGCGGGAAGGACCTACAATGAGCAGTTCTTC.

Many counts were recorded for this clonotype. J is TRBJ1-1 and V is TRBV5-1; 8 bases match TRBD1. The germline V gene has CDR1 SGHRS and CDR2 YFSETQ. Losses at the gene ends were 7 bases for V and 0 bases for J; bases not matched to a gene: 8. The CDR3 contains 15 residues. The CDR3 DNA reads TGCGCCAGCCGCGTACAGGGGGACATGAACACTGAAGCTTTCTTT. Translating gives CASRVQGDMNTEAFF.

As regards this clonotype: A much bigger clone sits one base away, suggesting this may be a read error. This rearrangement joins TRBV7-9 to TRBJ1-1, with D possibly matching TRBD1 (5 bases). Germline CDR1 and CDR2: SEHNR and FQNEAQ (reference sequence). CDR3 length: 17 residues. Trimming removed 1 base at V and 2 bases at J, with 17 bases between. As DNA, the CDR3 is TGTGCCAGCAGCTTAGGGTCCAGGACACAAATAAACACTGAAGCTTTCTTT. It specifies CASSLGSRTQINTEAFF.